Listed below are T cell receptor beta chains from one sample, sequenced in a study of T-cell reconstitution after alpha-beta-depleted transplantation in children. From the PCR reads, TCRdb called clonotypes with MiXCR, one entry per CDR3 protein. The sample consists of some 530,000 distinct CDR3 sequences, 12% of them appearing once. The source material was PBMCs from the stem cell graft donor, sampled from the stem cell graft. The source is a human donor who donated a stem cell graft to a child with combined immunodeficiency. CDR3s include the opening cysteine and the closing phenylalanine or tryptophan. Not all rows give a size; the values are once, few, many and, for expanded clones, a class.

many	TRBV20-1	TRBJ2-1	CSARALAGASYNEQFF
few	TRBV15	TRBJ2-5	CATRRGMGETQYF
-	TRBV27	TRBJ2-7	CASSPIQGAEQYF
few	TRBV6-2/TRBV6-3	TRBJ2-1	CASSYASVNNEQFF
few	TRBV15	TRBJ2-3	CATSRGDRSTDTQYF
many	TRBV7-2	TRBJ2-1	CASSVAGGRINEQFF
-	TRBV12-3/TRBV12-4	TRBJ1-4	CASSPPAGAEKLFF
few	TRBV6-1	TRBJ2-3	CASSTQAGGPGGTQYF
few	TRBV6-2/TRBV6-3	TRBJ2-5	CASSYPLAGGQGRPQKTQYF
-	TRBV6-5	TRBJ1-2	CASSYRTTGGYGYTF
few	TRBV4-3	TRBJ1-1	CASSQIQGGNTEAFF
-	TRBV5-6	TRBJ2-2	CASGLPSTSGNTGELFF
-	TRBV2	TRBJ2-1	CASLRGEREGNEQFF
-	TRBV20-1	TRBJ2-1	CSAPAGRGPGSYNEQFF
few	TRBV5-5	TRBJ2-7	CASSAPQGEQYF
-	TRBV12-3/TRBV12-4	TRBJ2-1	CASSLSGSGRGSEQFF
few	TRBV5-1	TRBJ2-5	CASSLAFDSGGSKETQYF
few	TRBV12-3/TRBV12-4	TRBJ2-1	CASTSPGLAGEQGYNEQFF
-	TRBV7-9	TRBJ2-1	CASDPGHNEQFF
-	TRBV10-3	TRBJ2-5	CAIGPDFQESQYF
many	TRBV9	TRBJ1-1	CASSPRGRGEAFF
few	TRBV7-2	TRBJ2-5	CASSTSGDYQETQYF
few	TRBV3-1	TRBJ2-1	CASSPTTSRNEQFF
many	TRBV5-5	TRBJ2-7	CASREGESYEQYF